This TCR beta chain was obtained from a study of T-cell memory formation after mild COVID-19 (dated by TCRdb to the early 2020s). Looking at the study overall: TCR sequence clusters from the two donors were largely donor specific. In a couple of donors, T-cell clones that expanded and contracted after mild COVID-19 were tracked by sequencing TCRalpha and TCRbeta repertoires over time. Two young, previously healthy adult volunteers made up the cohort, one male and one female.

CDR1 SQVTM and CDR2 ANQGSEA were looked up in the germline V gene. The CDR3 runs 14 residues from the cysteine to the phenylalanine. Of the read, only the CDR3 DNA is kept; its 42 bases are in frame from base 1. The germline V and J ends show losses of 5 bases and 0 bases respectively, and no gene match explains 6 bases of the junction. Notes on this clonotype: Its antigen remains unidentified. Base qualities are not provided; no much larger clone lies one nucleotide away.

Sequencer: Illumina NovaSeq 6000. TCRalpha and TCRbeta cDNA libraries were constructed by 5'RACE with constant-segment primers, with sample barcodes and unique molecular identifiers being introduced. Trizol reagent was used to extract RNA from every sample. Amplification of the libraries took two PCR steps, and the second step added a second sample barcode plus Illumina TruSeq adapters. Sequencing of libraries was performed on an Illumina NovaSeq with 2 x 150 bp paired-end reads. The authors' pipeline ran thus. Demultiplexing of reads and collapsing into UMI-guided consensus sequences were performed with migec v1.2.7. Using mixcr v2.1.11, UMI consensuses were aligned to TRA and TRB V and J templates and then assembled into clonotypes. Expanded or contracted clonotypes were those called significant by both edgeR and NoisET, with noise models trained on biological replicates. edgeR calls used a false discovery rate-adjusted p below 0.01 and a log2 fold-change threshold of 1. PCA with hierarchical clustering of max-normalized trajectories of the 1000 most abundant clonotypes was used as exploratory dynamics analysis. Separately sequenced CD4+ and CD8+ repertoires were used to assign the CD4 or CD8 phenotype of responding clones. TCRdb cleaned the public reads at Q25 with fastp, built clones with MiXCR and kept in-frame beta chains. Records with the same CDR3 protein are collapsed into one entry carrying the most frequent genes and DNA. None of the V and J calls come from the authors' own analysis; TCRdb made them. The sample table shows 170,000 or so distinct CDR3 sequences, and over 20% are seen once. Under 25% of the sample is held by the ten biggest clonotypes.

Summary of the overall study and its limitations: Only a couple of mild cases were covered by the study, and larger cohorts that include severe cases with pre-infection samples were considered necessary. Some responding clones were detected in pre-infection memory, which suggested that pre-existing cross-reactive memory T cells had joined the SARS-CoV-2 response. Contracting CD4+ clones appeared mostly in the CM and EM memory subsets, whereas CD8+ clones were enriched in EMRA. SARS-CoV-2 specificity was not confirmed for the second-wave clones peaking on day 37. From day 15 to 85, contracting clones showed balanced CD4/CD8 phenotypes, whereas a second wave of clones that expanded from day 15 to 37 leaned towards CD4+.

Ficoll-Paque density gradient centrifugation was used to isolate PBMCs. The rearrangement joined TRBV29-1 to TRBJ2-7, with 8 bases matching TRBD2. This TCR was sampled from an adult woman who had mild COVID-19 (a few samples of this study predate the infection). The sample titles of this study are shuffled in the database, so cell type and time point are left out; the donor was told from shared clones. Sample: PBMCs or a T cell subset sorted from them (not recorded which). The DNA sequence reads TGCAGCGTTCTCGGACTAGCCAGCTCCTACGAGCAGTACTTC. It translates to CSVLGLASSYEQYF.